The 5 T cell receptor beta chains given below trace back to one sample, sequenced in a study of T cells in Graves' hyperthyroidism and ophthalmopathy. RNA transcripts provided the source from which TCR beta CDR3 regions were amplified. HTBI primers were employed in a first-round RT-PCR of the TCR CDR3. TCRdb itself ran the multiplex PCR reads through MiXCR, one entry per CDR3 protein. Altogether some 440,000 distinct CDR3 sequences are present, around a sixth being singletons, with the ten largest covering approximately 14%. The sample was blood. The origin of the receptors is a woman under 30 with Graves' hyperthyroidism.

This sequence joins TRBV15 and TRBJ1-4; 8 positions match TRBD1. The CDR3 is 16 amino acids. The germline gives CDR1 LNHNV, CDR2 YYDKDF (reference sequence). V lost 4 bases, J lost 8 bases, and 12 bases stayed unmatched. DNA for the CDR3: TGTGCCACCAGCACCCTGACAGGGGTGAGGGGCGAAAAACTGTTTTTT. Encoded protein: CATSTLTGVRGEKLFF.

The sample holds many counts of this clonotype. V is TRBV10-2 and J is TRBJ1-1; D might be TRBD1 (5 bases). CDR1 is WSHSY and CDR2 is SAAADI in the germline V gene. Trimming pared 3 bases from V and 6 bases from J, leaving 14 bases between. This CDR3 is 14 amino acids long. This CDR3 is CASSDVPGDPEAFF. CDR3 DNA: TGCGCCAGCAGTGACGTGCCGGGGGACCCTGAAGCTTTCTTT.

For this clonotype: This may be a read error: a much more frequent sequence differs by one nucleotide. The chain employs TRBV27 and TRBJ2-1, with D maybe TRBD2 (6 bases). The CDR3 spans 15 residues. In germline, CDR1 is MNHEY, CDR2 SMNVEV (reference sequence). Trimming cost V 6 bases and J 9 bases, with 21 bases left between them. The CDR3 here is CASSPTRRGKGEQFF. CDR3 nucleotide sequence: TGTGCCAGCAGCCCTACGCGGAGGGGAAAGGGTGAGCAGTTCTTC.

This clonotype was seen ten or more times. The V gene is TRBV12-3 or TRBV12-4, the J gene TRBJ1-2; perhaps TRBD1 as D (5 bases). V lost 3 bases and J lost 3, with 14 bases in between. CDR3 length: 15 residues. The chain's CDR3 is CASSFGGEGDYGYTF. The CDR3 DNA reads as TGTGCCAGCAGTTTTGGAGGGGAAGGTGACTATGGCTACACCTTC.

This clonotype was counted at least ten times. The rearrangement joins TRBV2 to TRBJ2-1; 10 nucleotides match TRBD1. There are 13 residues in the CDR3. CDR1 and CDR2 (germline): SNHLY, FYNNEI. The J segment lost 10 bases and the V segment lost 6 bases, leaving 6 bases of the junction unmatched. The CDR3 spells CASSVTGGSEQFF. CDR3 bases: TGTGCCAGCAGCGTGACAGGGGGCTCCGAGCAGTTCTTC.